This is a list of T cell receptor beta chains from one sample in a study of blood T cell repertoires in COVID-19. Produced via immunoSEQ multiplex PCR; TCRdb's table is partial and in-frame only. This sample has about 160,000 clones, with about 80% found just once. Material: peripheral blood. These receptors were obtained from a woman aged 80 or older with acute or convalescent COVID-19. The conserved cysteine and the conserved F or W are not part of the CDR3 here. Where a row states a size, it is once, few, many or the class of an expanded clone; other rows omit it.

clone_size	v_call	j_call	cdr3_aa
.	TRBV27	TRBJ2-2	ASTKAGGVTGELF
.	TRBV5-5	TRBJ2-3	ASSLIADTQY
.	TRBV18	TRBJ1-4	ASSRRQSGEKLF
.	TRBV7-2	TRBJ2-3	ASSFGTLASTDTQY
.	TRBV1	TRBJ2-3	TSSQKTGMCGDTQY
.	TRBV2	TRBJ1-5	ASQVGGLSNQPQH
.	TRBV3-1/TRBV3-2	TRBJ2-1	ASSETSGAFGGEQF
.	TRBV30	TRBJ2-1	AWSPTRGEQF
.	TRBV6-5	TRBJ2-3	ASSSLAGDTQY
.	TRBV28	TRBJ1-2	ASTYRAGSGDYGYT
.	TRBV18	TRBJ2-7	ASLDRATTYEQY
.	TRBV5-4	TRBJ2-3	AMGGAHTDTQY
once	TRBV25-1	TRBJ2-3	ASSRYTDTQY
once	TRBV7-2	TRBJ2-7	ASSLVPSGGPGEQY
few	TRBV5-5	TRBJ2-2	ASNYNTGELF
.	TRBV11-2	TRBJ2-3	ASSSYVQGDTQY
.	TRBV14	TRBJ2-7	ASSQVIRASSYEQY
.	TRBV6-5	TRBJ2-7	ASSYGDRTYEQY
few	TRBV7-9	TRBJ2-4	ASSARQGAAKNIQY
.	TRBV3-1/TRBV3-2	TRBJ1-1	ASSPRGGAGTEAF
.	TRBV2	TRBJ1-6	ARQGIDNSPLH
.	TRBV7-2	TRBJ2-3	ASSLVSGTGTDTQY
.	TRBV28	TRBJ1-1	ASRPSGGGNTEAF
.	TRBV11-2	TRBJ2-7	ASSLGGLAGGSYEQY
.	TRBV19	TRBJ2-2	ASSGTSGNTGELF
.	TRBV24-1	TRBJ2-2	ATRSAGELF
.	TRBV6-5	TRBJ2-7	ARPARLSYEQY
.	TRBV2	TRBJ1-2	ASSTGTESYGYT
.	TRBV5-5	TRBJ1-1	ASSAGSWDAPGAF
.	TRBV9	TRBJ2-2	ASSPAGANTGELF
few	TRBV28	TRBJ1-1	ASSPPATGATEAF
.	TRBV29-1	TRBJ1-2	SVGQGDGGYT
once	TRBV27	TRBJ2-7	ASSLFPPGQGTYEQY
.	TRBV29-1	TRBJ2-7	SVGVGGAYEQY
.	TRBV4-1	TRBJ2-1	ASSPTGTAANNEQF
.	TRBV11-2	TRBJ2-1	ASSQRLAKSYNEQF
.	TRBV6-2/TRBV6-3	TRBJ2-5	ASNPSWGAETQY
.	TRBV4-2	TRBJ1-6	ASSQTRDTGSTHNSPLH
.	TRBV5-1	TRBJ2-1	ASSFGGLAGPLQNEQF
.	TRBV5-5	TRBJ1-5	ASSQDRGGLGNQPQH
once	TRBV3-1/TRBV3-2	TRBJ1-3	ASSQDTRARSTGNTIY
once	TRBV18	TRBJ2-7	ASSPGTGMSEQY
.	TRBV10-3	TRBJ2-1	AIRGDRGSFNEQF
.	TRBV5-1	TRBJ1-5	ASSLGGANQPQH
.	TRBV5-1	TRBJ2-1	ASSWGTAGNEQF